Presented here are 10 T cell receptor beta chains from one specimen sequenced in a study of cytomegalovirus exposure and HLA in healthy donors. Primers: 60 Vbeta forward and 13 Jbeta reverse. This table comes from immunoSEQ multiplex PCR, and its TCRdb copy is limited to in-frame clones, with some not included. The data contain approximately 77,000 clones, around 80% of them seen just once; the ten biggest clones take up about 12%. Sequencing was performed on PBMCs. The receptors come from a male donor in good health and CMV-seropositive.

This clone was observed a handful of times. The chain has TRBV30 and TRBJ1-3; D ambiguous. Deletions cut 2 bases from V and 7 bases from J, with 18 bases between. The germline CDR1 and CDR2 sequences are GTSNPN and SVGIG (reference sequence). This CDR3 region has 15 residues. CDR3 loop: CAWSNSPGIKNTIYF. The CDR3 DNA sequence: TGTGCCTGGAGTAATTCGCCGGGAATAAAGAACACCATATATTTT.

This chain links TRBV7-7 with TRBJ1-1; 8 positions match TRBD1. The CDR3 covers 15 residues. Germline assignment: CDR1 SSHAT and CDR2 FNYEAQ (reference sequence). V dropped 5 bases and J dropped 6; count of bases not matched to a gene: 11. The chain's CDR3 is CASSPRQGQGSEAFF. The CDR3 DNA reads TGTGCCAGCAGCCCCCGACAGGGGCAAGGATCTGAAGCTTTCTTT. Filled out from reference TRBV7-7 and TRBJ1-1, the complete variable domain reads GAGVSQSPRYKVTKRGQDVTLRCDPISSHATLYWYQQALGQGPEFLTYFNYEAQPDKSGLPSDRFSAERPEGSISTLTIQRTEQRDSAMYRCASSPRQGQGSEAFFGQGTRLTVV.

This chain links TRBV7-2 with TRBJ1-2; D call uncertain. Germline loops: CDR1 SGHTA, CDR2 FQGNSA. The ends were cut back, 2 bases at V and 6 bases at J, with 10 bases in the middle. The CDR3 totals 13 residues. The CDR3 nucleotides are TGTGCCAGCAGCTTACTCCGAGCCGATGGCTACACCTTC. It yields the protein CASSLLRADGYTF.

The rearrangement joins TRBV9 to TRBJ1-1; a possible D gene is TRBD1 (5 bases). With 3 bases removed from V and 4 bases from J, the gap between germline ends came to 7 bases. Germline V gene sequence: CDR1 SGDLS, CDR2 YYNGEE. CDR3 length: 12 residues. CDR3 DNA: TGTGCCAGCAGCGACGGGGGCACTGAAGCTTTCTTT. Residues: CASSDGGTEAFF. Full variable domain (outside the CDR3, taken from reference TRBV9 and TRBJ1-1): DSGVTQTPKHLITATGQRVTLRCSPRSGDLSVYWYQQSLDQGLQFLIQYYNGEERAKGNILERFSAQQFPDLHSELNLSSLELGDSALYFCASSDGGTEAFFGQGTRLTVV.

The genes are TRBV5-5 and TRBJ1-6; a weak D match, TRBD1 (6 bases). Germline V gene lookup returns CDR1 SGHKS and CDR2 YYEKEE (reference sequence). Trimming pared 0 bases from V and 2 bases from J, leaving 18 bases between. CDR3 length equals 19 residues. The CDR3 DNA is TGTGCCAGCAGCTTGGAGAGGTTGGACAGTGCTCCCTATAATTCACCCCTCCACTTT. It encodes CASSLERLDSAPYNSPLHF.

The chain joins TRBV18 to TRBJ2-7, with 9 bases identical to TRBD1. V lost 6 bases, J lost 3 bases, and 6 bases stayed unmatched. The CDR3 sequence is 14 residues long. Per germline, CDR1 KGHSH and CDR2 LQKENI. The CDR3 DNA sequence: TGTGCCAGCTCCCGACAGGGGGGGGACTACGAGCAGTACTTC. Translated: CASSRQGGDYEQYF.

The chain combines TRBV6-1 with TRBJ2-5; tentatively, D is TRBD2 (7 bases). The V gene lost 6 bases and the J gene lost 2 bases, with 13 bases spanning the gap. This CDR3 is built from 14 residues. Germline V gene sequence: CDR1 MNHNS, CDR2 SASEGT. CDR3 loop: CASSEGGKQETQYF. CDR3 bases: TGTGCCAGCAGCGAGGGGGGGAAGCAAGAGACCCAGTACTTC.

The chain joins TRBV5-4 to TRBJ2-1; 10 positions agree with TRBD1. Germline CDR1 reads SGHNT; CDR2 reads YYREEE (reference sequence). V lost 4 bases and J lost 3; bases outside the gene matches: 4. The CDR3 totals 15 residues. This CDR3 reads CASSRGTGVYNEQFF. The CDR3 bases are TGTGCCAGCAGCAGGGGGACAGGGGTCTACAATGAGCAGTTCTTC.

The V gene is TRBV4-2, the J gene TRBJ1-2, with 9 bases fitting TRBD1. This CDR3 region has 14 residues. In germline, CDR1 is LGHNA, CDR2 YNFKEQ. The ends lost 3 bases at V and 6 bases at J; junction bases unmatched: 5. As DNA, the CDR3 is TGTGCCAGCAGCCATCAACAGGGGGCCGATGGCTACACCTTC. Translated, it gives CASSHQQGADGYTF.

This clone has just a few counts. The chain combines TRBV28 with TRBJ1-4; weak D call: TRBD1 (6 bases). Per the germline V gene, CDR1 is MDHEN and CDR2 is SYDVKM. V gave up 7 bases and J gave up 0 bases, with 18 bases separating them. The CDR3 covers 17 residues. Written as DNA, the CDR3 is TGTGCCAGCACCCAAGGGGGAGGGGCTGCAACTAATGAAAAACTGTTTTTT. Translation: CASTQGGGAATNEKLFF. Combining the CDR3 with reference TRBV28 and TRBJ1-4 gives the whole variable domain DVKVTQSSRYLVKRTGEKVFLECVQDMDHENMFWYRQDPGLGLRLIYFSYDVKMKEKGDIPEGYSVSREKKERFSLILESASTNQTSMYLCASTQGGGAATNEKLFFGSGTQLSVL.